This T cell receptor (beta chain) was captured in a study of T cell responses to AZD1222 COVID-19 vaccine. Points on this clone: Its antigen is not known.

Data came from immunoSEQ multiplex PCR; TCRdb stores just in-frame clones and leaves some out. The sample has over 150,000 clones; 85% to 95% are singletons. General study points: Repertoires in all cases were sampled only once the peak T cell response had passed. Among the donors, most were white British and more were female, and clonal diversity was possibly underestimated.

This receptor was obtained from an adult who received the AZD1222 COVID-19 vaccine. The specimen comprised peripheral blood, sampled 28 days after the second AZD1222 dose.

For the CDR3, the DNA is TGTGCCACCAGTGACCCCACGGGGACGACCGGGGAGCTGTTTTTT. It specifies CATSDPTGTTGELFF. The V and J genes are TRBV24-1 and TRBJ2-2; the D call may be TRBD1 or TRBD2 (5 bases each). This CDR3 has 15 amino acids. Germline CDR1 KGHDR, CDR2 SFDVKD. Trimming stripped 4 bases from V and 5 bases from J, with 13 bases between.